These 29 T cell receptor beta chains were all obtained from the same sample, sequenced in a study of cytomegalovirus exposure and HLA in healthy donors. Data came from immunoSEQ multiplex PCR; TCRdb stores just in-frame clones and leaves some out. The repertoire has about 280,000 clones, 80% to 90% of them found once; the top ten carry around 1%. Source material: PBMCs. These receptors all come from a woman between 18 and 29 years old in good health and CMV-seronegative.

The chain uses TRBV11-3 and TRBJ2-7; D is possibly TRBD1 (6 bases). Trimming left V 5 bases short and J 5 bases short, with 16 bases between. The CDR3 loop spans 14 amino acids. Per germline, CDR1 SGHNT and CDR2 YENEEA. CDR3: CASSPRSRGHEQYF. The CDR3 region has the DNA TGTGCCAGCAGCCCGCGATCCAGGGGCCACGAGCAGTACTTC.

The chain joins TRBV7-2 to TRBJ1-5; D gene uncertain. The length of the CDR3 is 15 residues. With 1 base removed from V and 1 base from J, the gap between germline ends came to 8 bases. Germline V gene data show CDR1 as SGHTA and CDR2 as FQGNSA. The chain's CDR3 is CASSLGTRSNQPQHF. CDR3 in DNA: TGTGCCAGCAGCTTAGGAACCAGAAGCAATCAGCCCCAGCATTTT. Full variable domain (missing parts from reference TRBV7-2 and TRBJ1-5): GAGVSQSPSNKVTEKGKDVELRCDPISGHTALYWYRQSLGQGLEFLIYFQGNSAPDKSGLPSDRFSAERTGGSVSTLTIQRTQQEDSAVYLCASSLGTRSNQPQHFGDGTRLSIL.

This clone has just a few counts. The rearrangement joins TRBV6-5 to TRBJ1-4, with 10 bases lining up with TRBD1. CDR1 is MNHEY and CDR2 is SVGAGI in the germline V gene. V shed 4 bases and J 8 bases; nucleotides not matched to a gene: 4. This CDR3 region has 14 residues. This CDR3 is CASSSGQGNEKLFF. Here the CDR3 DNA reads TGTGCCAGCAGTTCGGGACAGGGGAACGAAAAACTGTTTTTT.

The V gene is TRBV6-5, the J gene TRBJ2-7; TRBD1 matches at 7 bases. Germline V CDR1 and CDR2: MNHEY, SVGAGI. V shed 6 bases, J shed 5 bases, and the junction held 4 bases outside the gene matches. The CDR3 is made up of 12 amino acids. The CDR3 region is CASSQDRNEQYF. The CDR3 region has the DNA TGTGCCAGCAGCCAGGACAGGAACGAGCAGTACTTC.

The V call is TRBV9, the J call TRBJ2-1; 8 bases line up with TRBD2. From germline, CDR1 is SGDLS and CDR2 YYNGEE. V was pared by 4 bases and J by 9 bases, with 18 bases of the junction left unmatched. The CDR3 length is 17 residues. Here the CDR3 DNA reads TGTGCCAGCAGCCCCTATTTAAATCCGGGGGGGCAGACTGAGCAGTTCTTC. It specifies CASSPYLNPGGQTEQFF. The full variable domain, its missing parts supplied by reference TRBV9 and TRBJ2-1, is DSGVTQTPKHLITATGQRVTLRCSPRSGDLSVYWYQQSLDQGLQFLIQYYNGEERAKGNILERFSAQQFPDLHSELNLSSLELGDSALYFCASSPYLNPGGQTEQFFGPGTRLTVL.

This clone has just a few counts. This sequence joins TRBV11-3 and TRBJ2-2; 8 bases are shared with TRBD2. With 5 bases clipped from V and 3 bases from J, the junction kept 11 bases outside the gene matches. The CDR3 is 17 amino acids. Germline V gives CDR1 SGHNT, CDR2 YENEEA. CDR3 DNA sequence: TGTGCCAGCAGCCCTAGTGGCGGGAGGACCCACACCGGGGAGCTGTTTTTT. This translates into CASSPSGGRTHTGELFF.

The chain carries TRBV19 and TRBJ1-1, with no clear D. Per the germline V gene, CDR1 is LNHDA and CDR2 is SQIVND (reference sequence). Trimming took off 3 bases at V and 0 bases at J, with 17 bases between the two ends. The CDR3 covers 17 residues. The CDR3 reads CASSIDGSSSLNTEAFF. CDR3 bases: TGTGCCAGTAGTATTGATGGGAGTTCGTCTTTGAACACTGAAGCTTTCTTT.

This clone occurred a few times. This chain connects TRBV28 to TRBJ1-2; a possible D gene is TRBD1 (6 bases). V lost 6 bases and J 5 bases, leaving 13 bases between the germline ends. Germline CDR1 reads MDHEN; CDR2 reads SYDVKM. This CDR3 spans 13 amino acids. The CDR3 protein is CASRTGQRYGYTF. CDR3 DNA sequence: TGTGCCAGCAGAACAGGGCAGAGATATGGCTACACCTTC.

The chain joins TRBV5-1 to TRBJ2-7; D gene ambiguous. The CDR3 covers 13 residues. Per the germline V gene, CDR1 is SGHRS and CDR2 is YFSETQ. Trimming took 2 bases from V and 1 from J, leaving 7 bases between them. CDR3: CASSFRGSYEQYF. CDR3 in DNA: TGCGCCAGCAGCTTTCGCGGTTCCTACGAGCAGTACTTC.

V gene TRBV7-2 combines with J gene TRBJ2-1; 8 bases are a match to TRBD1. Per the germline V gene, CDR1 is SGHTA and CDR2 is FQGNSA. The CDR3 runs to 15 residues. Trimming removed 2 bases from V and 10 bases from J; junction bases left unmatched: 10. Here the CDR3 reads CASSLIIGTGEEQFF. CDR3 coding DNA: TGTGCCAGCAGCTTAATAATTGGGACAGGCGAAGAGCAGTTCTTC. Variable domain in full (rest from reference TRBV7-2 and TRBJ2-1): GAGVSQSPSNKVTEKGKDVELRCDPISGHTALYWYRQSLGQGLEFLIYFQGNSAPDKSGLPSDRFSAERTGGSVSTLTIQRTQQEDSAVYLCASSLIIGTGEEQFFGPGTRLTVL.

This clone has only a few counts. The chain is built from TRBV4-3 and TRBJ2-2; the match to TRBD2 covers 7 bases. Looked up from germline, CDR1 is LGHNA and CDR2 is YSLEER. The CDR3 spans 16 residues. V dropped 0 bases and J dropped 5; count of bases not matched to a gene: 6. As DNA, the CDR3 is TGCGCCAGCAGCCAAGATAGAGCGGGGCTAACCGGGGAGCTGTTTTTT. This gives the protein CASSQDRAGLTGELFF.

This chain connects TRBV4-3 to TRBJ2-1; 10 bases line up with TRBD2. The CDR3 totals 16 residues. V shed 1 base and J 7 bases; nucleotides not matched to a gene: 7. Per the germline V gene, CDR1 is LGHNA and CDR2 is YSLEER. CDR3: CASSQVSSGGLNEQFF. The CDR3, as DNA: TGCGCCAGCAGCCAAGTTTCTAGCGGGGGATTAAATGAGCAGTTCTTC.

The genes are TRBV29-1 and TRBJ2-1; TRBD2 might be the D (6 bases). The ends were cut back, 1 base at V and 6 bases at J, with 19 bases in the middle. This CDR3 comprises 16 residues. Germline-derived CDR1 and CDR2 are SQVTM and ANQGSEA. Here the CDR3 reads CSVEGTLRGSSNEQFF. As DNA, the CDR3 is TGCAGCGTTGAAGGGACTCTGCGGGGCTCGAGCAATGAGCAGTTCTTC.

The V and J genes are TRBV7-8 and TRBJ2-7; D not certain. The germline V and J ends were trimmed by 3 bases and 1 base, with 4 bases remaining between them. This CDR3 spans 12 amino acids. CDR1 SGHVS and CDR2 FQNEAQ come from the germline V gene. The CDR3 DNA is TGTGCCAGCAGCTTTCCGTCCTACGAGCAGTACTTC. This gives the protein CASSFPSYEQYF.

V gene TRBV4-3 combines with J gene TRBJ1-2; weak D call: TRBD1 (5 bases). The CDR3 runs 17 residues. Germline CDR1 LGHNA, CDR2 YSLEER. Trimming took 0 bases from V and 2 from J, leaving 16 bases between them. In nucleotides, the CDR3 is TGCGCCAGCAGCCAAGATCCCACCAGGGTAGCAAACTATGGCTACACCTTC. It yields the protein CASSQDPTRVANYGYTF.

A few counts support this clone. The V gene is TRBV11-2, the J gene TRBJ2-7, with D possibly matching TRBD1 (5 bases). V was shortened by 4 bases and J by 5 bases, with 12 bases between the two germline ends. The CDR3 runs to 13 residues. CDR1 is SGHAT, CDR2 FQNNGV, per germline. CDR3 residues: CASSYTGSHEQYF. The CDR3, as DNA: TGTGCCAGCAGCTATACAGGTTCCCACGAGCAGTACTTC.

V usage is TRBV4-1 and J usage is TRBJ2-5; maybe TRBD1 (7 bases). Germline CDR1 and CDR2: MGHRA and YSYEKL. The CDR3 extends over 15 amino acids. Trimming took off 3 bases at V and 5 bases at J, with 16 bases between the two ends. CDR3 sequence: CASSHPPGGRETQYF. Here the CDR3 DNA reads TGCGCCAGCAGCCACCCGCCAGGGGGGCGTGAGACCCAGTACTTC.

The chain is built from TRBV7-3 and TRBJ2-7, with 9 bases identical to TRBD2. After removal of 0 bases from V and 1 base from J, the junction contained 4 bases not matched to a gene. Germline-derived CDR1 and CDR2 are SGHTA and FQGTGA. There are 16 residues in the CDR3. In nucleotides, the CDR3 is TGTGCCAGCAGCTTAACGTCTAGCGGGGCTTCCTACGAGCAGTACTTC. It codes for CASSLTSSGASYEQYF.

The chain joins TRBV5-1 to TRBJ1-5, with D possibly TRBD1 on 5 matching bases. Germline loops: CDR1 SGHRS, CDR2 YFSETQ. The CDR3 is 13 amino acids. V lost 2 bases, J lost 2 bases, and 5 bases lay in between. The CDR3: CASSFRGNQPQHF. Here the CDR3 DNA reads TGCGCCAGCAGCTTCAGGGGCAATCAGCCCCAGCATTTT. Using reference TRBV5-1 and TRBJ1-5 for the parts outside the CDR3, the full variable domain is KAGVTQTPRYLIKTRGQQVTLSCSPISGHRSVSWYQQTPGQGLQFLFEYFSETQRNKGNFPGRFSGRQFSNSRSEMNVSTLELGDSALYLCASSFRGNQPQHFGDGTRLSIL.

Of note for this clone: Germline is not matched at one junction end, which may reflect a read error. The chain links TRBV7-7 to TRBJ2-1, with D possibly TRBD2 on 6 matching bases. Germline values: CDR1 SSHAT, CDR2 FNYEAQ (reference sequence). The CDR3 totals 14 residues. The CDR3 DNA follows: TGTGCTAGCAGCTTAGCCATTAGCGGCAATGAGCAGTTCTTC. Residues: CASSLAISGNEQFF.

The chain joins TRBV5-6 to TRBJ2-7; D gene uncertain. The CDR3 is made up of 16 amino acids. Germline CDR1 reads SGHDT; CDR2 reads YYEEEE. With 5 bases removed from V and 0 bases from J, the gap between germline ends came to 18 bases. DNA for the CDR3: TGTGCCAGCAGTCTTGTTCGACTTCTAAGCTCCTACGAGCAGTACTTC. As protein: CASSLVRLLSSYEQYF.

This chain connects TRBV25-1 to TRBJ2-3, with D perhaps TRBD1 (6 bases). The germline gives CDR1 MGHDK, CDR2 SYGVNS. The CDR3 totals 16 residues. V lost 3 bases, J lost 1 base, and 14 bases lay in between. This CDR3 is CASSDPQGRGTDTQYF. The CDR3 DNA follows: TGTGCCAGCAGTGATCCACAGGGTCGAGGCACAGATACGCAGTATTTT.

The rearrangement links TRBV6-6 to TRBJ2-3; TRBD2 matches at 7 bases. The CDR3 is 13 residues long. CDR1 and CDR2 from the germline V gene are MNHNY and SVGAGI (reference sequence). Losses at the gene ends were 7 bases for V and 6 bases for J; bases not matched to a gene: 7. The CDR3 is CASMREPRDTQYF. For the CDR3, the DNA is TGTGCCAGCATGCGGGAGCCCCGGGATACGCAGTATTTT.

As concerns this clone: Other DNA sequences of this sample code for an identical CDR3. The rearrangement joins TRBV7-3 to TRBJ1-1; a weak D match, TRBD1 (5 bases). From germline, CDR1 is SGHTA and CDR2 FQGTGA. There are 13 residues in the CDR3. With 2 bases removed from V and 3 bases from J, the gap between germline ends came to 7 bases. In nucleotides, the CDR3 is TGTGCCAGCAGCTTACAGGGCGACACTGAAGCTTTCTTT. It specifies CASSLQGDTEAFF.

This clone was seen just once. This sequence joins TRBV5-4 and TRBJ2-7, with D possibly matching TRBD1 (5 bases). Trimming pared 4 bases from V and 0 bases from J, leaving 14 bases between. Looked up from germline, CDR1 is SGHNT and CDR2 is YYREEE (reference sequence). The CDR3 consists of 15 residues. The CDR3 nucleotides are TGTGCCAGCAGCCTCGATCCAGGGCACTCCTACGAGCAGTACTTC. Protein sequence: CASSLDPGHSYEQYF.

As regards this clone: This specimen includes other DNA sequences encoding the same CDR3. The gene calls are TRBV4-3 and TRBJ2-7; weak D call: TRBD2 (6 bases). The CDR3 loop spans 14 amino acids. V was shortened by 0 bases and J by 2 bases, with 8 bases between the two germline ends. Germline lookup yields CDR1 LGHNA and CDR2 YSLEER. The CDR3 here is CASSQDRRAYEQYF. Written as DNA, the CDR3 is TGCGCCAGCAGCCAAGATCGGAGGGCCTACGAGCAGTACTTC.

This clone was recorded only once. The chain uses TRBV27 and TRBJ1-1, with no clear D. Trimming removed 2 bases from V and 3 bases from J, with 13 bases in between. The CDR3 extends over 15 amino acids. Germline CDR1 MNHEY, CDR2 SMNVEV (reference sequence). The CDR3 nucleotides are TGTGCCAGCAGTTTACAGGCCAGGCCCTACACTGAAGCTTTCTTT. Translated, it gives CASSLQARPYTEAFF.

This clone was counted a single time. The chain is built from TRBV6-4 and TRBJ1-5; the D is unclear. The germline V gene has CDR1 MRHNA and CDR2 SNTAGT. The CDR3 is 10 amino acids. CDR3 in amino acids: CAPAGQPQHF. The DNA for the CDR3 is TGTGCTCCAGCGGGACAGCCCCAGCATTTT.

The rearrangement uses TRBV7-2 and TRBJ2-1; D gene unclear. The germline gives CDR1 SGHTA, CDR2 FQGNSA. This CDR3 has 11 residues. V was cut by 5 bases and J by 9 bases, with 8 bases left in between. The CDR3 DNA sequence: TGTGCCAGCAGCCTCCTGTTTGAGCAGTTCTTC. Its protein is CASSLLFEQFF.